Listed below are T cell receptor beta chains from one sample, sequenced in a study of PD-1 blockade in classical Hodgkin lymphoma. The data were produced by immunoSEQ multiplex PCR, yet TCRdb's version contains in-frame clones alone and is incomplete. In the table there are tens of thousands of clones, roughly four fifths of which are singletons. Material: peripheral blood mononuclear cells (PBMCs), obtained before the fourth cycle of nivolumab. All receptors derive from a human donor with classical Hodgkin lymphoma. CDR3s include the opening cysteine and the closing phenylalanine or tryptophan. The order of the fields is V gene, J gene, clone size, D gene, CDR3 protein, CDR3 DNA. The D gene is left open where the match is weak. Size is omitted from some rows. Given values are once, few, many or a class for expanded clones.

v_call: TRBV19; j_call: TRBJ2-1; clone_size: .; d_call: .; cdr3_aa: CATVAGLSSYNEQFF; cdr3_nt: TGTGCCACTGTGGCGGGGTTAAGCTCCTACAATGAGCAGTTCTTC
v_call: TRBV18; j_call: TRBJ1-4; clone_size: .; d_call: .; cdr3_aa: CASSHRTNEKLFF; cdr3_nt: TGTGCCAGCTCCCACAGGACTAATGAAAAACTGTTTTTT
v_call: TRBV7-3; j_call: TRBJ2-3; clone_size: .; d_call: TRBD1; cdr3_aa: CASSLWGTVGPDTQYF; cdr3_nt: TGTGCCAGCAGCTTATGGGGGACAGTCGGGCCAGATACGCAGTATTTT
v_call: TRBV5-5; j_call: TRBJ1-1; clone_size: .; d_call: .; cdr3_aa: CASSLMNTEAFF; cdr3_nt: TGTGCCAGCAGCTTGATGAACACTGAAGCTTTCTTT
v_call: TRBV5-4; j_call: TRBJ1-6; clone_size: few; d_call: .; cdr3_aa: CASSLRGFDSPLHF; cdr3_nt: TGTGCCAGCAGCTTGCGGGGTTTCGATTCACCCCTCCACTTT
v_call: TRBV6-6; j_call: TRBJ1-1; clone_size: once; d_call: .; cdr3_aa: CASINGAEAFF; cdr3_nt: TGTGCCAGCATCAACGGGGCTGAAGCTTTCTTT
v_call: TRBV6-1; j_call: TRBJ1-2; clone_size: .; d_call: .; cdr3_aa: CASSSVQGYGYTF; cdr3_nt: TGTGCCAGCAGCTCAGTACAGGGATATGGCTACACCTTC
v_call: TRBV18; j_call: TRBJ1-1; clone_size: .; d_call: .; cdr3_aa: CASSPTTGWNTEAFF; cdr3_nt: TGTGCCAGCTCACCAACAACGGGCTGGAACACTGAAGCTTTCTTT
v_call: TRBV19; j_call: TRBJ1-5; clone_size: .; d_call: TRBD1; cdr3_aa: CASSTTWTGQNQPQHF; cdr3_nt: TGTGCCAGTAGTACGACTTGGACAGGGCAAAATCAGCCCCAGCATTTT
v_call: TRBV7-8; j_call: TRBJ2-7; clone_size: .; d_call: TRBD1; cdr3_aa: CASSLEGAVHEQYF; cdr3_nt: TGTGCCAGCAGCTTAGAGGGGGCCGTTCACGAGCAGTACTTC
v_call: TRBV30; j_call: TRBJ1-6; clone_size: .; d_call: .; cdr3_aa: CAWSVGDNSPLHF; cdr3_nt: TGTGCCTGGAGTGTTGGGGACAATTCACCCCTCCACTTT
v_call: TRBV1; j_call: TRBJ1-1; clone_size: .; d_call: .; cdr3_aa: CTSRTPRNTEAFF; cdr3_nt: TGCACCAGCAGAACGCCCAGGAACACTGAAGCTTTCTTT
v_call: TRBV7-8; j_call: TRBJ2-2; clone_size: medium-sized; d_call: TRBD2; cdr3_aa: CASSVSGGGPGELFF; cdr3_nt: TGTGCCAGCAGCGTTAGCGGGGGGGGCCCCGGGGAGCTGTTTTTT
v_call: TRBV23-1; j_call: TRBJ2-1; clone_size: .; d_call: TRBD1; cdr3_aa: CANPPGQGRSVNEQFF; cdr3_nt: TGCGCCAACCCCCCCGGACAGGGCAGAAGTGTCAATGAGCAGTTCTTC
v_call: TRBV6-1; j_call: TRBJ2-7; clone_size: .; d_call: TRBD1; cdr3_aa: CASSRQGANYEQYF; cdr3_nt: TGTGCCAGCAGCCGACAGGGGGCGAACTACGAGCAGTACTTC
v_call: TRBV15; j_call: TRBJ2-3; clone_size: .; d_call: TRBD2; cdr3_aa: CATSRDAGEGTDTQYF; cdr3_nt: TGTGCCACCAGCAGAGATGCGGGGGAGGGCACAGATACGCAGTATTTT
v_call: TRBV6-5; j_call: TRBJ1-5; clone_size: .; d_call: .; cdr3_aa: CARQWVGFSNQPQHF; cdr3_nt: TGTGCCAGGCAGTGGGTAGGCTTTAGCAATCAGCCCCAGCATTTT
v_call: TRBV10-2; j_call: TRBJ1-1; clone_size: .; d_call: .; cdr3_aa: CASINEWYTEAFF; cdr3_nt: TGCGCCAGCATAAATGAGTGGTACACTGAAGCTTTCTTT
v_call: TRBV29-1; j_call: TRBJ2-1; clone_size: .; d_call: .; cdr3_aa: CSVKPGGANEQFF; cdr3_nt: TGCAGCGTCAAACCGGGCGGGGCCAATGAGCAGTTCTTC
v_call: TRBV4-1; j_call: TRBJ2-2; clone_size: .; d_call: .; cdr3_aa: CASSQGLRGTGELFF; cdr3_nt: TGCGCCAGCAGCCAAGGCCTTAGGGGAACCGGGGAGCTGTTTTTT
v_call: TRBV9; j_call: TRBJ1-3; clone_size: .; d_call: .; cdr3_aa: CASSVGGAAGNTIYF; cdr3_nt: TGTGCCAGCAGCGTAGGGGGGGCTGCGGGAAACACCATATATTTT
v_call: TRBV13; j_call: TRBJ2-3; clone_size: .; d_call: .; cdr3_aa: CASSSKFTSEDTQYF; cdr3_nt: TGTGCCAGCAGCTCCAAGTTCACTAGTGAAGATACGCAGTATTTT
v_call: TRBV7-2; j_call: TRBJ2-7; clone_size: .; d_call: TRBD1; cdr3_aa: CASSLSGTGAYEQYF; cdr3_nt: TGTGCCAGCAGCTTATCCGGGACAGGGGCCTACGAGCAGTACTTC
v_call: TRBV28; j_call: TRBJ2-7; clone_size: .; d_call: TRBD1; cdr3_aa: CASSSILGTGFDLFYEQYF; cdr3_nt: TGTGCCAGCAGCTCAATACTGGGGACAGGCTTCGACCTTTTCTACGAGCAGTACTTC
v_call: TRBV4-1; j_call: TRBJ2-3; clone_size: .; d_call: TRBD2; cdr3_aa: CASPSSLAGGTDTQYF; cdr3_nt: TGCGCCAGCCCCTCTAGTCTAGCGGGGGGCACAGATACGCAGTATTTT
v_call: TRBV6-4; j_call: TRBJ1-5; clone_size: few; d_call: TRBD1; cdr3_aa: CASSETGGNQPQHF; cdr3_nt: TGTGCCAGCAGTGAAACAGGGGGCAATCAGCCCCAGCATTTT
v_call: TRBV7-9; j_call: TRBJ2-3; clone_size: .; d_call: .; cdr3_aa: CASSSVGAGTDTQYF; cdr3_nt: TGTGCCAGCAGCTCGGTCGGGGCTGGCACAGATACGCAGTATTTT
v_call: TRBV27; j_call: TRBJ2-4; clone_size: .; d_call: TRBD1; cdr3_aa: CASSLRQGLIAKNIQYF; cdr3_nt: TGTGCCAGCAGTCTGAGACAGGGCCTAATAGCCAAAAACATTCAGTACTTC
v_call: TRBV19; j_call: TRBJ1-5; clone_size: once; d_call: .; cdr3_aa: CACSSGKANQPQHF; cdr3_nt: TGTGCCTGTAGTTCGGGGAAGGCCAATCAGCCCCAGCATTTT
v_call: TRBV5-1; j_call: TRBJ2-3; clone_size: .; d_call: .; cdr3_aa: CASSPLASTDTQYF; cdr3_nt: TGCGCCAGCAGCCCTCTAGCTAGCACAGATACGCAGTATTTT
v_call: TRBV5-5; j_call: TRBJ2-4; clone_size: .; d_call: .; cdr3_aa: CASSFRLAPDIQYF; cdr3_nt: TGTGCCAGCAGCTTTCGACTCGCCCCAGACATTCAGTACTTC
v_call: TRBV2; j_call: TRBJ1-3; clone_size: .; d_call: .; cdr3_aa: CARKSSGNTIYF; cdr3_nt: TGTGCCAGAAAGAGCTCTGGAAACACCATATATTTT
v_call: TRBV4-2; j_call: TRBJ2-7; clone_size: .; d_call: TRBD1; cdr3_aa: CASSQEAPTGGYEQYF; cdr3_nt: TGTGCCAGCAGCCAAGAGGCCCCGACAGGGGGGTACGAGCAGTACTTC
v_call: TRBV7-3; j_call: TRBJ1-2; clone_size: .; d_call: TRBD1; cdr3_aa: CASSYRGQDGYTF; cdr3_nt: TGTGCCAGCAGCTACAGGGGGCAGGATGGCTACACCTTC
v_call: TRBV29-1; j_call: TRBJ1-1; clone_size: .; d_call: TRBD1; cdr3_aa: CSEVGGATEAFF; cdr3_nt: TGCAGCGAGGTAGGGGGCGCAACTGAAGCTTTCTTT
v_call: TRBV19; j_call: TRBJ1-2; clone_size: .; d_call: .; cdr3_aa: CASSPRQYGYTF; cdr3_nt: TGTGCCAGTAGTCCGAGACAGTATGGCTACACCTTC
v_call: TRBV7-9; j_call: TRBJ1-2; clone_size: .; d_call: .; cdr3_aa: CASSLAPGSYGYTF; cdr3_nt: TGTGCCAGCAGCTTAGCCCCGGGATCCTATGGCTACACCTTC
v_call: TRBV6-5; j_call: TRBJ1-4; clone_size: .; d_call: .; cdr3_aa: CASSYQPATNEKLFF; cdr3_nt: TGTGCCAGCAGTTATCAACCTGCAACTAATGAAAAACTGTTTTTT
v_call: TRBV10-3; j_call: TRBJ1-1; clone_size: .; d_call: .; cdr3_aa: CAISAPEREFTEAFF; cdr3_nt: TGTGCCATCAGTGCCCCTGAGAGGGAGTTCACTGAAGCTTTCTTT
v_call: TRBV4-1; j_call: TRBJ1-2; clone_size: .; d_call: .; cdr3_aa: CASSLGTSNYGYTF; cdr3_nt: TGCGCCAGCAGCCTAGGGACATCTAACTATGGCTACACCTTC
v_call: TRBV19; j_call: TRBJ2-3; clone_size: .; d_call: .; cdr3_aa: CASKQGGSGDTQYF; cdr3_nt: TGTGCCAGTAAACAGGGAGGATCGGGAGATACGCAGTATTTT
v_call: TRBV18; j_call: TRBJ2-3; clone_size: .; d_call: .; cdr3_aa: CASSPQGGGGTDTQYF; cdr3_nt: TGTGCCAGCTCACCCCAGGGTGGAGGAGGCACAGATACGCAGTATTTT
v_call: TRBV18; j_call: TRBJ2-5; clone_size: .; d_call: .; cdr3_aa: CASVKHVNQGLQETQYF; cdr3_nt: TGTGCCAGCGTTAAACACGTCAATCAAGGACTCCAAGAGACCCAGTACTTC
v_call: TRBV27; j_call: TRBJ1-4; clone_size: .; d_call: .; cdr3_aa: CASSHGGEKLFF; cdr3_nt: TGTGCCAGCAGTCATGGGGGGGAAAAACTGTTTTTT
v_call: TRBV19; j_call: TRBJ1-1; clone_size: once; d_call: TRBD1; cdr3_aa: CASSIGQGLNTEAFF; cdr3_nt: TGTGCCAGTAGTATTGGACAGGGATTGAACACTGAAGCTTTCTTT
v_call: TRBV5-1; j_call: TRBJ1-2; clone_size: .; d_call: TRBD1; cdr3_aa: CASSRGTGEDGYTF; cdr3_nt: TGCGCCAGCAGCCGCGGGACAGGGGAAGATGGCTACACCTTC
v_call: TRBV6-5; j_call: TRBJ1-2; clone_size: .; d_call: .; cdr3_aa: CASGLGGYTF; cdr3_nt: TGTGCCAGCGGACTCGGTGGCTACACCTTC